This T cell receptor (beta chain) was obtained from a study of shared clonotypes between healthy human individuals (dated by TCRdb to the early 2020s). Background on the whole study: A couple of women and three men aged 18 to 49 years were included in the cohort. To increase sequencing depth and limit assay-specific biases, TCR repertoire library preparation and sequencing were carried out by different laboratories using diverse techniques. Each donor's leukapheresis produced roughly between roughly 0.85 and 10 billion PBMCs. For each donor, CD4 naive and CD4 memory were each run on three plates, CD8 naive on two plates, and CD8 memory on one plate. To estimate repertoire size and how much clonotype sharing occurs between individuals, the study deeply sequenced the blood TCR repertoires of roughly 5 healthy adults.

Study-wide findings and limitations: The genetic and exposure-history diversity represented was limited by the small number of donors. Naive subsets generally had larger estimated clonotype richness than memory subsets. Only blood was sampled, and tissue TCR repertoires likely differ from those in blood. Clonotypes shared by all four sorted-subset donors showed higher generation probabilities than non-shared clonotypes. Sharing across a few donors was observed for roughly 5.4% of naive CD4, over 3% of naive CD8, 2.3% of memory CD4, and roughly 0.4% of memory CD8 clonotypes. Based on pairwise subsampling, the degree of clonotype sharing among donors was expected to be affected by sequencing depth. Rarefaction of sorted-subset datasets indicated incomplete sequencing despite the large sequencing depth.

Using the deep immunoSEQ assay, TCR CDR3 regions were amplified from genomic DNA by multiplex PCR. Extracted genomic DNA from each cell subset was spread evenly across all wells of several immunoSEQ 96-well plates, with each plate serving as a replicate. Each replicate PCR for sorted subsets received roughly 0.2 ug genomic DNA, equal to tens of thousands of T cell genomes. The purified libraries were quantified using a Qubit 3.0 fluorometer, sized with a Bioanalyzer 2100, and then quantified again using the KAPA Library Quantification kit. Each immunoSEQ 96-well plate was sequenced on its own single-read 150-cycle Illumina NextSeq 550 flow cell. The authors' analysis ran thus. Because the immunoSEQ output included only junctional sequences and no quality scores, the filtering could not be the same as the filtering used for full-length reads. Sequences were annotated with PyIR, a Python wrapper for IgBLAST v1.9, using IMGT germline references to assign V/J genes and CDR3. Any read was removed if the V/J assignment was weak (E-value above 1e-6), the CDR3 was missing, or the read contained stop codons, out-of-frame junctions, or ambiguous translated residues. V3J clonotypes were defined by identical inferred V gene, J gene, and CDR3 amino acid sequence. Percentage overlap between repertoires was calculated by dividing the number of shared unique clonotypes by the size of the smaller repertoire. Three approaches were used to assess repertoire richness: RTK rarefaction, the Chao1 estimator, and Recon v2.1 estimates of unobserved clonotypes. Generation probabilities were computed with OLGA for all TCRbeta clonotypes obtained by the gDNA method from a handful of donors. The table was pulled from immuneACCESS by TCRdb, which kept in-frame rearrangements only. Such tables lose some clones; where checked, under half of the loss comes from unresolved V genes, and the rest has no known cause. V, J and clone size reflect that table, while D and trimming were determined from the DNA. For this sample the table gives over 2 million clones, of which about 95% were detected only once. Clones ranked in the top ten supply 0.85% to 1.2% of the sample.

Reading the germline V gene gives CDR1 LGHNA and CDR2 YNFKEQ. V lost 1 base and J lost 5 bases; the stretch between them is 6 bases long. There are 12 amino acids in the CDR3, from cysteine to phenylalanine inclusive. Left in the record is the CDR3 DNA by itself, 36 bases read in frame from the first base. Concerning this clone: The specificity of this receptor is unknown. No quality values exist for individual bases; no much larger clone is one base distant.

CD8 naive samples were CD45RO-negative cells positively selected for CCR7, giving a CD45RA+CCR7+ population that excluded TemRA cells. The donors were healthy, HIV-negative adults who had no recently reported acute infections or vaccinations. All donors were Caucasian adults living in Nashville, Tennessee, USA. Blood was obtained by leukapheresis, after which PBMCs were separated by Ficoll-Histopaque density gradient centrifugation and cryopreserved in liquid nitrogen vapor phase. Purity and quantity of every magnetically sorted T cell population were checked by analytical flow cytometry. Each sorted fraction had its genomic DNA isolated and then quantified by UV absorbance on a Nanodrop 2000c.

In this chain, TRBV4-2 is recombined with TRBJ2-7; no confident D gene assignment can be made. The sequenced sample was naive CD8+ T cells sorted from blood. The cell subset or site label here, explained by the study, means: CD45RA+CCR7+. The receptor's source is a man aged 18 to 35 in good health. CDR3 sequence: CASSQGFHEQYF. Read as DNA, the sequence is TGTGCCAGCAGCCAAGGGTTCCACGAGCAGTACTTC.